Following are 7 T cell receptor beta chains from one sample sequenced in a study of T cells in Graves' hyperthyroidism and ophthalmopathy. Amplified TCR beta CDR3 regions came from RNA transcripts. HTBI primers were used for first-round RT-PCR of the TCR CDR3. TCRdb re-derived calls from the multiplex PCR reads in MiXCR, one entry per CDR3 protein. The sample contains some 800,000 distinct CDR3 sequences, roughly 37% of which appear only once. The sequenced sample was blood. The receptors here all came from a man aged 18-30 years with Graves' hyperthyroidism.

This clonotype has just a few counts. V gene TRBV5-1 combines with J gene TRBJ1-1, with D unclear. Per the germline V gene, CDR1 is SGHRS and CDR2 is YFSETQ. Trimming shortened V by 0 bases and J by 4 bases, and 13 bases separated the two germline ends. This CDR3 is built from 15 residues. In DNA, the CDR3 is TGCGCCAGCAGCTTGGATTCTCGGGGATTCACTGAAGCTTTCTTT. Encoded protein: CASSLDSRGFTEAFF.

This clonotype was observed at least ten times. CDR3 sequence reads: CASKGEGLKAGELFF. The CDR3 coding sequence is TGTGCCAGCAAAGGGGAGGGCCTTAAGGCCGGGGAGCTGTTTTTT. The rearrangement joins TRBV2 to TRBJ2-2, with 7 bases aligning to TRBD2. Germline V CDR1 and CDR2: SNHLY, FYNNEI. The CDR3 sequence is 15 residues long. Trimming at V came to 7 bases and at J to 6 bases, leaving 11 bases not matched to a gene.

This chain uses TRBV11-2 with TRBJ1-1; 8 bases match TRBD1. Germline assignment: CDR1 SGHAT and CDR2 FQNNGV. This CDR3 spans 16 amino acids. V was pared by 6 bases and J by 1 base, with 10 bases of the junction left unmatched. This CDR3 is CASRIGPDRGNTEAFF. In DNA form, the CDR3 reads TGTGCCAGCAGGATAGGTCCCGACAGGGGGAACACTGAAGCTTTCTTT.

V and J are TRBV30 and TRBJ1-1; TRBD1 matches 8 bases. The CDR3 is 12 amino acids. From germline, CDR1 is GTSNPN and CDR2 SVGIG (reference sequence). Trimming cost V 5 bases and J 7 bases; bases outside gene matches: 6. This chain's CDR3 is CAWDDRGDEAFF. As DNA, the CDR3 is TGTGCCTGGGACGACAGGGGCGATGAAGCTTTCTTT.

J is TRBJ1-3 and V is TRBV6-1, with D maybe TRBD1 (6 bases). Germline V lookup: CDR1 MNHNS, CDR2 SASEGT. The length of the CDR3 is 13 residues. V was cut by 6 bases and J by 2 bases, with 8 bases left in between. The CDR3 sequence is CASSRQAGNTIYF. The CDR3 coding sequence is TGTGCCAGCAGCCGACAGGCTGGAAACACCATATATTTT.

V usage is TRBV5-6 and J usage is TRBJ1-1; D may be TRBD1 (6 bases). The CDR3 runs 14 residues. The ends were cut back, 0 bases at V and 7 bases at J, with 13 bases in the middle. Germline assignment: CDR1 SGHDT and CDR2 YYEEEE. The DNA for the CDR3 is TGTGCCAGCAGCTTGGCAGGGGCAAAAGGTGAAGCTTTCTTT. This encodes CASSLAGAKGEAFF. Full variable domain (outside the CDR3, taken from reference TRBV5-6 and TRBJ1-1): DAGVTQSPTHLIKTRGQQVTLRCSPKSGHDTVSWYQQALGQGPQFIFQYYEEEERQRGNFPDRFSGHQFPNYSSELNVNALLLGDSALYLCASSLAGAKGEAFFGQGTRLTVV.

This clonotype was seen at least ten times. The chain uses TRBV29-1 and TRBJ1-1; the match to TRBD1 covers 7 bases. V gave up 4 bases and J gave up 4 bases; unmatched junction bases: 6. The CDR3 is made up of 13 amino acids. Germline lookup yields CDR1 SQVTM and CDR2 ANQGSEA. CDR3 nucleotides: TGCAGCGTTGTGGGACAGATGAGCACTGAAGCTTTCTTT. Residues: CSVVGQMSTEAFF.